The clone carrying this T cell receptor (beta chain) appeared once. Assay used: immunoSEQ multiplex PCR; TCRdb lists only in-frame clones, some missing. The table lists roughly 87,000 clones, about four fifths of them singletons. This entry comes from a study of blood T cell repertoires in COVID-19. The CDR3 covers 13 residues. Trimming cost V 6 bases and J 8 bases; bases outside gene matches: 7. Looked up from germline, CDR1 is LNHNV and CDR2 is YYDKDF (reference sequence). The chain carries TRBV15 and TRBJ1-2; TRBD1 agrees at 9 bases. Sequenced: peripheral blood. The receptor was isolated from a woman aged 55-75 years with acute or convalescent COVID-19. This CDR3 is CATRGQGIRGYTF. The CDR3 DNA reads as TGTGCCACCAGGGGACAGGGAATTAGGGGCTACACCTTC.